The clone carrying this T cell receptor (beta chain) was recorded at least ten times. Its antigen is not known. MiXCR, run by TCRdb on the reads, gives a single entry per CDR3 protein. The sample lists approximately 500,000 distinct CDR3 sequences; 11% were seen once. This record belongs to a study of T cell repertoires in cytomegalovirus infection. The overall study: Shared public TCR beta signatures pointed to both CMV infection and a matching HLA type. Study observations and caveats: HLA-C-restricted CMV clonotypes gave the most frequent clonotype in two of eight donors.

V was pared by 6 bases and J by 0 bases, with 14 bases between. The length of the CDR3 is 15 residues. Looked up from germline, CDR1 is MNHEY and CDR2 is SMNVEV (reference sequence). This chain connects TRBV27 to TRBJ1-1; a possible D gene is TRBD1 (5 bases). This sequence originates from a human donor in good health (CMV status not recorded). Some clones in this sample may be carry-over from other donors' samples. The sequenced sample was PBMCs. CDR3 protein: CASSLQGVVNTEAFF. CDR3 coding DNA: TGTGCCAGCAGCCTCCAGGGCGTTGTGAACACTGAAGCTTTCTTT.